The TCR beta chain described here comes from a study of T cell clonotyping in hematopoietic cell transplantation. Whole-study results and caveats: After transplant, recipient diversity fell while pathologically expanded clonotypes grew through day 180. Higher Inverse Simpson Index values in graft donor and pretransplant recipient predicted broader posttransplant TCR diversity. Few recipient clonotypes overlapped donors; over 95% were de novo at given depth.

The germline gives CDR1 MNHEY, CDR2 SVGAGI. V was shortened by 0 bases and J by 4 bases, with 9 bases between the two germline ends. This CDR3 is 14 amino acids long. Recipients were bled about 28 days pretransplant and at posttransplant days 30, 100, 180. There are a few counts of this clone. The antigen remains unidentified. Here immunoSEQ multiplex PCR was the method, and the copy in TCRdb shows in-frame clones only, minus some. The table records roughly 9,800 clones, less than 60% of them present only once. The sample here was peripheral blood mononuclear cells, taken 100 days after allogeneic stem cell transplant. This clonotype originated in a female patient aged 45-60 years who had an allogeneic stem cell transplant from an unrelated donor, so the T cells may come from the graft donor. Some clones in this sample may be carry-over from other donors' samples. The chain has TRBV6-5 and TRBJ1-2, with D hard to call. CDR3 amino acids: CASSYSSRFYGYTF. The CDR3 nucleotides read TGTGCCAGCAGTTACTCGAGTCGTTTCTATGGCTACACCTTC.